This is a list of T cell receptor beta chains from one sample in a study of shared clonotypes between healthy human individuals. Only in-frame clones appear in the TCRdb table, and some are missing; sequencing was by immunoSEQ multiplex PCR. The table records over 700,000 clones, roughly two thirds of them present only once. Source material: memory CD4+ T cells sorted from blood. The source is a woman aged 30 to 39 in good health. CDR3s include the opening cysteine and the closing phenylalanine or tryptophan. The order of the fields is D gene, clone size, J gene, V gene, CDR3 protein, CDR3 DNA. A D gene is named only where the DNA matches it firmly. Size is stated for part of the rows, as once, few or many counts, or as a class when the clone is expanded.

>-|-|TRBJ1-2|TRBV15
CATSRDLMVGNYGYTF
TGTGCCACCAGCAGAGATCTGATGGTTGGGAACTATGGCTACACCTTC
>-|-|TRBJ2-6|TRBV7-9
CASSRGRSSGANVLTF
TGTGCCAGCAGCCGCGGACGGTCCTCTGGGGCCAACGTCCTGACTTTC
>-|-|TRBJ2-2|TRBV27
CASRIRPTSSGELFF
TGTGCCAGCAGGATAAGACCGACTAGTTCCGGGGAGCTGTTTTTT
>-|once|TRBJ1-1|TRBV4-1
CASSPRSISGANTEAFF
TGCGCCAGCAGCCCTCGAAGCATTTCGGGGGCGAACACTGAAGCTTTCTTT
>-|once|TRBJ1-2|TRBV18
CASSPPAGQGRGYTF
TGTGCCAGCTCACCACCAGCAGGTCAGGGTCGCGGCTACACCTTC
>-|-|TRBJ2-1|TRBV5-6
CASRAATRDSNEQFF
TGTGCCAGCAGGGCGGCTACGCGGGATAGCAATGAGCAGTTCTTC
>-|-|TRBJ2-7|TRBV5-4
CASSLEYMGREQYF
TGTGCCAGCAGCTTGGAATATATGGGCCGCGAGCAGTACTTC
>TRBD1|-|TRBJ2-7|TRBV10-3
CASGTGGSSYEQYF
TGTGCCAGCGGGACAGGGGGCAGCTCCTACGAGCAGTACTTC
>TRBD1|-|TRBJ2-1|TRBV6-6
CASSYTTGGEQFF
TGTGCCAGCAGTTACACGACAGGGGGTGAGCAGTTCTTC
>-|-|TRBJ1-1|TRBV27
CASSLNWADTEAFF
TGTGCCAGCAGTTTAAACTGGGCGGACACTGAAGCTTTCTTT
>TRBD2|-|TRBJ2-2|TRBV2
CASKGLAGVAGELFF
TGTGCCAGCAAGGGACTAGCGGGAGTGGCCGGGGAGCTGTTTTTT
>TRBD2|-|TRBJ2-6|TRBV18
CASSPLGTSGHSGANVLTF
TGTGCCAGCTCACCACTAGGGACTAGCGGGCACTCTGGGGCCAACGTCCTGACTTTC
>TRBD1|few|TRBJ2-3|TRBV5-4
CASSSDRGPTDTQYF
TGTGCCAGCAGCTCCGACAGGGGGCCCACAGATACGCAGTATTTT
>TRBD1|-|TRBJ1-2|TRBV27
CASNSGTGAYGYTF
TGTGCCAGCAACAGCGGGACAGGGGCCTATGGCTACACCTTC
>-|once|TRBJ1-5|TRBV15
CATSQWGSHQPQHF
TGTGCCACCAGCCAGTGGGGTTCGCATCAGCCCCAGCATTTT
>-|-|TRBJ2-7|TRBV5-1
CASSQLQGYYEQYF
TGCGCCAGCAGCCAACTCCAGGGTTACTACGAGCAGTACTTC
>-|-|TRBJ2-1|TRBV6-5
CASSRSTGTNEQFF
TGTGCCAGCAGTCGGTCGACAGGCACCAATGAGCAGTTCTTC
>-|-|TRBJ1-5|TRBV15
CATSSLGVPSNQPQHF
TGTGCCACCAGCAGCCTGGGGGTACCTAGCAATCAGCCCCAGCATTTT
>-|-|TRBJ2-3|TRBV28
CASSLEQFTDTQYF
TGTGCCAGCAGTTTGGAACAGTTCACAGATACGCAGTATTTT
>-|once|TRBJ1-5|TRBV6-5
CASSRGGAGNQPQHF
TGTGCCAGCAGCCGGGGGGGCGCGGGCAATCAGCCCCAGCATTTT
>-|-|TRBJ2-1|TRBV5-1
CASTPHLPPYSYNEQFF
TGCGCCAGCACGCCTCACCTACCGCCCTACTCCTACAATGAGCAGTTCTTC
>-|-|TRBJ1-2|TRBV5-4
CASSFTGTHYGYTF
TGTGCCAGCAGCTTTACCGGGACTCACTATGGCTACACCTTC